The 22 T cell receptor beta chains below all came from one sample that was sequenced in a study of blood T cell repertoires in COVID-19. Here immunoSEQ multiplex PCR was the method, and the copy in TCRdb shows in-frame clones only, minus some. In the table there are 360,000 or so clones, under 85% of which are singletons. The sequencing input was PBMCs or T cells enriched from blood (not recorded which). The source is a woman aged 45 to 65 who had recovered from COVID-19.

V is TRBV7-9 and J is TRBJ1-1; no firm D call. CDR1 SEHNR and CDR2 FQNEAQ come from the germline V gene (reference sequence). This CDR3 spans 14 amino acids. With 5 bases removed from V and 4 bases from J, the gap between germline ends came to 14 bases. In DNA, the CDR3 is TGTGCCAGCAGCCAATATATCCAGGTCACTGAAGCTTTCTTT. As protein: CASSQYIQVTEAFF. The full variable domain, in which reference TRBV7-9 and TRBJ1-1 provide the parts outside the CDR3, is DTGVSQNPRHKITKRGQNVTFRCDPISEHNRLYWYRQTLGQGPEFLTYFQNEAQLEKSRLLSDRFSAERPKGSFSTLEIQRTEQGDSAMYLCASSQYIQVTEAFFGQGTRLTVV.

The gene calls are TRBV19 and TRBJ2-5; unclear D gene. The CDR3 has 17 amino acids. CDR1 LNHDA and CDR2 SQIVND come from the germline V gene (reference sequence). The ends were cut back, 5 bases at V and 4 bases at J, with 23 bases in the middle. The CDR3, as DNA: TGTGCCAGTAGTGCACAGAGAAGCAGCCACGTACCAGAGACCCAGTACTTC. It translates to CASSAQRSSHVPETQYF.

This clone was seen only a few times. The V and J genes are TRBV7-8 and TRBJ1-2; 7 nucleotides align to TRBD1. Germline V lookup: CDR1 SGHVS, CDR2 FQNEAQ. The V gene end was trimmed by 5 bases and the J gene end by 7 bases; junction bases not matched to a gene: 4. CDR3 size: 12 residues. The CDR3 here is CASSANRGGYTF. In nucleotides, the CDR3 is TGTGCCAGCAGCGCCAACAGGGGTGGCTACACCTTC. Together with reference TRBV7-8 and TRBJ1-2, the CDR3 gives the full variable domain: GAGVSQSPRYKVAKRGQDVALRCDPISGHVSLFWYQQALGQGPEFLTYFQNEAQLDKSGLPSDRFFAERPEGSVSTLKIQRTQQEDSAVYLCASSANRGGYTFGSGTRLTVV.

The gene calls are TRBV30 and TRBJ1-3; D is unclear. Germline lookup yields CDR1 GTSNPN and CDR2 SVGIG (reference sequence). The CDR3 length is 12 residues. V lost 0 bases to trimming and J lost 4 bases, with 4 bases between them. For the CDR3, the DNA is TGTGCCTGGAGTGTACGGGGAAACACCATATATTTT. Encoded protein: CAWSVRGNTIYF.

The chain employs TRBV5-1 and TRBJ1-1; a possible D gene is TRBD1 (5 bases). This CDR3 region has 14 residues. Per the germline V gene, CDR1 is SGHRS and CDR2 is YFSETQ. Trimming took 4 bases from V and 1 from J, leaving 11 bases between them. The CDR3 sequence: CASSGGQKNTEAFF. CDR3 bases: TGCGCCAGCAGCGGTGGACAAAAGAACACTGAAGCTTTCTTT.

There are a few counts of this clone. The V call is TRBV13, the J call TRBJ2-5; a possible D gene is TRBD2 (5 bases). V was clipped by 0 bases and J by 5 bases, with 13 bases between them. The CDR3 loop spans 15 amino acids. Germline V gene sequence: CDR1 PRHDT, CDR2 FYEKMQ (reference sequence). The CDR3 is CASSLGLEEGETQYF. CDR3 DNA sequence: TGTGCCAGCAGCTTAGGGTTAGAAGAGGGTGAGACCCAGTACTTC.

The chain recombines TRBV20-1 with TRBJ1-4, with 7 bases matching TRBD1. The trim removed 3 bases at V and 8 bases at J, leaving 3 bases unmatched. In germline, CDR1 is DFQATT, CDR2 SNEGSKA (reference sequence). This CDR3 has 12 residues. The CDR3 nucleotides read TGCAGTGCTAGTTCCAGGGGGGAAAAACTGTTTTTT. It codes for CSASSRGEKLFF.

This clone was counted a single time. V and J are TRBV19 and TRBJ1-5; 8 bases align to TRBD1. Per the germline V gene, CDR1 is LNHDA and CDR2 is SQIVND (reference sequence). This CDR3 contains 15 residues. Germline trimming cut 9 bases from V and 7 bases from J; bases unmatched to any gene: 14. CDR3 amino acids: CASIHGQGVNQPQHF. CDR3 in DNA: TGTGCCAGCATTCATGGACAGGGCGTGAACCAGCCCCAGCATTTT.

CDR3 sequence (DNA): TGTGCCAGTAGTATAGAGGAGGCAGTTAATGAAAAACTGTTTTTT. As protein: CASSIEEAVNEKLFF. The V and J genes are TRBV19 and TRBJ1-4; D is uncertain. The CDR3 contains 15 residues. From germline, CDR1 is LNHDA and CDR2 SQIVND (reference sequence). V was clipped by 0 bases and J by 4 bases, with 9 bases between them.

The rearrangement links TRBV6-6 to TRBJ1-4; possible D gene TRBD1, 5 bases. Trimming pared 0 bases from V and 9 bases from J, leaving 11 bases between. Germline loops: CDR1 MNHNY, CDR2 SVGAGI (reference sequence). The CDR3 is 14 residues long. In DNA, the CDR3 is TGTGCCAGCAGTTACTCGCGGGAGGGGAAAAAACTGTTTTTT. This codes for CASSYSREGKKLFF.

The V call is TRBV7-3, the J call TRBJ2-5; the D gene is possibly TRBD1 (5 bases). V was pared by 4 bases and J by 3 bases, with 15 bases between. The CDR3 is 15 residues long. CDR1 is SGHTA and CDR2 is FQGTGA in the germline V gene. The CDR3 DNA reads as TGTGCCAGCAGCTCAGGAGTGGTCAGGGAAGAGACCCAGTACTTC. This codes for CASSSGVVREETQYF.

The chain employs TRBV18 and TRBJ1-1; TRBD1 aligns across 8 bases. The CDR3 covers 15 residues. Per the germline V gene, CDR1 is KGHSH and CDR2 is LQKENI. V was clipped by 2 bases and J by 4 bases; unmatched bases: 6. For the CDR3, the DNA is TGTGCCAGCTCACCAGTTCTAGGACAGGGCACTGAAGCTTTCTTT. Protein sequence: CASSPVLGQGTEAFF.

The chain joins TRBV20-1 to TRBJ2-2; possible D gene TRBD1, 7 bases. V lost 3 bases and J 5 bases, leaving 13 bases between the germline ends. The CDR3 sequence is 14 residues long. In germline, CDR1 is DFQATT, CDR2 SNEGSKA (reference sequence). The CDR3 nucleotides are TGCAGTGCTAGTTCGGCAGGGGGGACCGGGGAGCTGTTTTTT. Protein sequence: CSASSAGGTGELFF.

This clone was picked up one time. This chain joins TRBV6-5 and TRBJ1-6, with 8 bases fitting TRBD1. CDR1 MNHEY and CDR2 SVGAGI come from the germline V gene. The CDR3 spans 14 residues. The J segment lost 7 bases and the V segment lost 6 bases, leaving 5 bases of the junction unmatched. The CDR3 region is CASRQTGGNSPLHF. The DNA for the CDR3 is TGTGCCAGCAGGCAAACAGGGGGAAATTCACCCCTCCACTTT.

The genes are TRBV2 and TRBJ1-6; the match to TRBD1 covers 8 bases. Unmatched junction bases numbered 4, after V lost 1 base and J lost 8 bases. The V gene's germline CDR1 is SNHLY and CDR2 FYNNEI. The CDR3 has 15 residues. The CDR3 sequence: CASSEDRGSYSPLHF. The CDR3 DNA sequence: TGTGCCAGCAGTGAAGACAGGGGGTCTTATTCACCCCTCCACTTT. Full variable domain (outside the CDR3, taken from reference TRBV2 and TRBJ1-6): EPEVTQTPSHQVTQMGQEVILRCVPISNHLYFYWYRQILGQKVEFLVSFYNNEISEKSEIFDDQFSVERPDGSNFTLKIRSTKLEDSAMYFCASSEDRGSYSPLHFGNGTRLTVT.

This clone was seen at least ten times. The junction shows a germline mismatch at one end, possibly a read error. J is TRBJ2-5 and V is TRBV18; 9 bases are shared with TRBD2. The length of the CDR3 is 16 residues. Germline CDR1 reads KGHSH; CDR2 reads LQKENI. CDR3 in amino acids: CASSPPASGAQGTQYF. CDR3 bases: TGTGCCAGCTCACCACCGGCTAGCGGGGCACAAGGGACCCAGTACTTC. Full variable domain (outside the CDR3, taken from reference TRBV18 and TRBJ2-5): NAGVMQNPRHLVRRRGQEARLRCSPMKGHSHVYWYRQLPEEGLKFMVYLQKENIIDESGMPKERFSAEFPKEGPSILRIQQVVRGDSAAYFCASSPPASGAQGTQYFGPGTRLLVL.

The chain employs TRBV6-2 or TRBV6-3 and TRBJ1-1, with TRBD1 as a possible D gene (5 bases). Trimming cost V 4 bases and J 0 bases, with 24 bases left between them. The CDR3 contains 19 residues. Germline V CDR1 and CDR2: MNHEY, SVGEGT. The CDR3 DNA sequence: TGTGCCAGCAGTTCATACTTAAGAAGGACGCGGGGGGTGAACACTGAAGCTTTCTTT. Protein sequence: CASSSYLRRTRGVNTEAFF.

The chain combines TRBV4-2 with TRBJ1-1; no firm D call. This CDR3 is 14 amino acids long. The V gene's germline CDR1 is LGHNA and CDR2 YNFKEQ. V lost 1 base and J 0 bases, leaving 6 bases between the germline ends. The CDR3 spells CASSQGVMNTEAFF. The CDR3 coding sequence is TGTGCCAGCAGCCAAGGAGTAATGAACACTGAAGCTTTCTTT.

CDR3 bases: TGTGCCATCAAACCGGGACAGGGCTCAGATACGCAGTATTTT. Translation gives CAIKPGQGSDTQYF. The chain joins TRBV10-3 to TRBJ2-3; 9 bases agree with TRBD1. Germline CDR1 ENHRY, CDR2 SYGVKD. The CDR3 spans 14 residues. The V gene end was trimmed by 7 bases and the J gene end by 4 bases; junction bases not matched to a gene: 6.

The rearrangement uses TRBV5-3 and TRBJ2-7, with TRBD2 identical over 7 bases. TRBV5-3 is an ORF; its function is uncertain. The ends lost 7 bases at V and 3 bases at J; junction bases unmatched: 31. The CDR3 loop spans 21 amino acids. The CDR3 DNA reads TGTGCCAGACACCCTCCCGGGGGAGACGTCCCAATGAGCGGGATGAGCTACGAGCAGTACTTC. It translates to CARHPPGGDVPMSGMSYEQYF.

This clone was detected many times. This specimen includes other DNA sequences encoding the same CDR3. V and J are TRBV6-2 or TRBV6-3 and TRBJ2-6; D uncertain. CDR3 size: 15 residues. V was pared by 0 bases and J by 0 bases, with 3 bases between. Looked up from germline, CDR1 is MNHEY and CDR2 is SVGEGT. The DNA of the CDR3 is TGTGCCAGCAGTTACTCCAGCTCTGGGGCCAACGTCCTGACTTTC. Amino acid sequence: CASSYSSSGANVLTF.

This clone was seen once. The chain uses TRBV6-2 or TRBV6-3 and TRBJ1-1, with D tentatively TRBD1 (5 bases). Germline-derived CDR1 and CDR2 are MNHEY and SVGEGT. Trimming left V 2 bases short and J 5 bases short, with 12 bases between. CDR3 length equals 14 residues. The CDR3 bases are TGTGCCAGCAGTTACAAGACAGTGAGGACTGAAGCTTTCTTT. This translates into CASSYKTVRTEAFF.